This is a list of T cell receptor beta chains from one sample in a study of OX40 agonist ivuxolimab in advanced cancers. This table comes from immunoSEQ multiplex PCR, and its TCRdb copy is limited to in-frame clones, with some not included. Of over 45,000 clones in the sample, 70% to 90% are singletons; the top ten hold 9% to 10%. Sample: CD4+ or CD8+ T cells sorted from blood, taken in a trial of the OX40 agonist ivuxolimab. The receptors stem from an adult with an advanced solid tumor such as melanoma, head and neck, liver or kidney cancer. Both conserved end residues are part of each CDR3. A D gene is named only where the DNA matches it firmly. Size values are once, few and many counts, or a class for expanded clones, and some rows have none.

.	.	TRBV7-2	TRBJ2-1	TGTGCCAGCAGCTTATTAGTGTTGAGCGATGAGCAGTTCTTC	CASSLLVLSDEQFF
.	.	TRBV7-8	TRBJ1-5	TGTGCCAGCAGCTTAATACAGGATATTCAGCCCCAGCATTTT	CASSLIQDIQPQHF
TRBD2	.	TRBV6-1	TRBJ2-1	TGTGCCAGCAGGCTTGTCCTAGCGGGAGGACATGAGCAGTTCTTC	CASRLVLAGGHEQFF
TRBD1	.	TRBV5-4	TRBJ2-2	TGTGCCAGCAGCTACGGACAGGCGGCCGGGGAGCTGTTTTTT	CASSYGQAAGELFF
.	.	TRBV30	TRBJ1-1	TGTGCCTGGCGGGGGACGGGACCGAACACTGAAGCTTTCTTT	CAWRGTGPNTEAFF
.	.	TRBV5-1	TRBJ1-2	TGCGCCAGCAGTCCAGCAGGGGTGTCCTATGGCTACACCTTC	CASSPAGVSYGYTF
.	.	TRBV28	TRBJ1-5	TGTGCCAGCAGCCCACTACTTTTCTCAAATCAGCCCCAGCATTTT	CASSPLLFSNQPQHF
.	.	TRBV19	TRBJ1-5	TGTGCCAGACCCTTAAATCGGGGCAATCAGCCCCAGCATTTT	CARPLNRGNQPQHF
.	.	TRBV2	TRBJ2-1	TGTGCCAGCAGAACGAGTAGGCACAATGAGCAGTTCTTC	CASRTSRHNEQFF
.	.	TRBV5-1	TRBJ2-2	TGCGCCAGCAGCCCTGGGGGGGCGGCCGGGGAGCTGTTTTTT	CASSPGGAAGELFF
.	once	TRBV7-9	TRBJ2-3	TGTGCCAGCAGTCCTGGACTTAGCACAGATACGCAGTATTTT	CASSPGLSTDTQYF
.	.	TRBV9	TRBJ1-1	TGTGCCAGCAGCGTAGCTCCAGCAAACACTGAAGCTTTCTTT	CASSVAPANTEAFF
TRBD1	.	TRBV5-1	TRBJ2-7	TGCGCCAGCAGTTCATCCGGGACAGGGGCGGACGAGCAGTACTTC	CASSSSGTGADEQYF
.	.	TRBV19	TRBJ2-2	TGTGCCAGTAGTGAGCTGGGTACGGGGGTCGGGGAGCTGTTTTTT	CASSELGTGVGELFF
.	.	TRBV30	TRBJ2-7	TGTGCCTGGAGTGTTTCTAGTGTCGAGCAGTACTTC	CAWSVSSVEQYF
.	.	TRBV28	TRBJ2-7	TGTGCCACCGAGGCAGGACGGGGACCCTCCTACGAGCAGTACTTC	CATEAGRGPSYEQYF
.	.	TRBV7-3	TRBJ2-7	TGTGCCAGCAGCTTAACGGCGACAGACCCTTACGAGCAGTACTTC	CASSLTATDPYEQYF